The text below deals with one T cell receptor (beta chain). PCR employed 60 Vbeta and 13 Jbeta primers. Profiled with immunoSEQ multiplex PCR; TCRdb holds only in-frame clones, not every one. Of roughly 140,000 clones in the sample, 79% are singletons; the top ten hold approximately 6%. This entry comes from a study of cytomegalovirus exposure and HLA in healthy donors. Looking at the study overall: Earlier results showed some 120 million unique TCR beta sequences derived from roughly 200 million T cells.

Germline values: CDR1 SGHVS, CDR2 FNYEAQ. This CDR3 has 16 residues. V was pared by 1 base and J by 2 bases, with 6 bases of the junction left unmatched. The rearrangement links TRBV7-6 to TRBJ2-7; 9 positions agree with TRBD1. This clonotype was obtained from a man aged 45-60 years in good health and CMV-seropositive. Sequencing was carried out using PBMCs. The CDR3 coding sequence is TGTGCCAGCAGCTTAGGCAGGGGACAGGGAGCCTACGAGCAGTACTTC. Its translation: CASSLGRGQGAYEQYF. The variable domain in full, with the rest retrieved from reference TRBV7-6 and TRBJ2-7, is GAGVSQSPRYKVTKRGQDVALRCDPISGHVSLYWYRQALGQGPEFLTYFNYEAQQDKSGLPNDRFSAERPEGSISTLTIQRTEQRDSAMYRCASSLGRGQGAYEQYFGPGTRLTVT.